This TCR beta chain was retrieved from a study of blood T cells in healthy people across ages. CDR1 DFQATT and CDR2 SNEGSKA come from the germline V gene (reference sequence). The CDR3 has 15 residues. A second PCR, run for 7 to 11 cycles, used a sample-barcoded 5' primer plus a J-beta primer mix. In TCRdb, the 5' RACE reads were re-called with MiXCR into one record per CDR3 protein. The sample holds under 1,000,000 distinct CDR3 sequences, about 37% seen once. The sample was blood. This receptor was obtained from a young man in good health. The chain combines TRBV20-1 with TRBJ1-5; D not resolved. The CDR3 region is CSAAPRRGEGQPQHF. CDR3 coding DNA: TGCAGCGCAGCCCCCCGGCGCGGGGAAGGCCAGCCCCAGCATTTT.